This paragraph reports one TCR beta chain. Its specificity is not known. CDR3 length: 15 amino acids. Trimming left V 2 bases short and J 4 bases short, with 9 bases between. Germline assignment: CDR1 LNHDA and CDR2 SQIVND (reference sequence). The protocol was immunoSEQ multiplex PCR, while the TCRdb copy is restricted to in-frame clones and leaves out a portion. The repertoire holds some 500,000 clones, with approximately 95% as singletons. This entry belongs to a study of shared clonotypes between healthy human individuals. Study-wide findings and caveats: Sharing across four donors was highest in naive CD4 (around 5%) and lowest in memory CD8 (around 0.4%).

Specimen: naive CD4+ T cells sorted from blood. Subset indicated: CD45RA+ positively selected. V usage is TRBV19 and J usage is TRBJ2-6; no clear D. This TCR was sampled from a woman between 25 and 40 years old in good health. The chain's CDR3 is CASSITTAGANVLTF. CDR3 in DNA: TGTGCCAGTAGTATAACAACAGCCGGGGCCAACGTCCTGACTTTC.